These 21 T cell receptor beta chains came from one sample sequenced in a study of cytotoxic CD8 clonotypes in ibrutinib-treated CLL. The repertoire was sequenced with immunoSEQ multiplex PCR; TCRdb's copy has only in-frame clones and lacks some. Of tens of thousands of clones in the sample, roughly 50% are singletons; the top ten hold around 21%. This sample comprised PBMCs, obtained after 24 months of ibrutinib treatment. The receptors here all came from a human donor with chronic lymphocytic leukemia.

This clone turned up a few times. The chain recombines TRBV28 with TRBJ2-1, with D perhaps being TRBD1 or TRBD2 (6 bases each). Germline V gene sequence: CDR1 MDHEN, CDR2 SYDVKM. The CDR3 sequence is 14 residues long. Between the trimmed V and J ends, which lost 4 bases and 10 bases, there was a span of 17 bases. The CDR3 DNA sequence: TGTGCCAGCAGTTATGGGGGCGGGGCCCGGGAGCAGTTCTTC. The encoded protein is CASSYGGGAREQFF.

The CDR3 loop is CASSTYLGRGLQPQHF. The DNA for the CDR3 is TGTGCCAGTAGTACCTACCTAGGGAGGGGGCTTCAGCCCCAGCATTTT. This chain connects TRBV19 to TRBJ1-5; 7 bases match TRBD1. This CDR3 is 16 amino acids long. Germline CDR1 reads LNHDA; CDR2 reads SQIVND (reference sequence). V lost 4 bases to trimming and J lost 6 bases; unmatched junction nucleotides: 12.

This clone was seen only a few times. The rearrangement joins TRBV6-6 to TRBJ2-4, with a weak D call TRBD2 (6 bases). This CDR3 has 13 residues. Germline V gene lookup returns CDR1 MNHNY and CDR2 SVGAGI (reference sequence). The V gene lost 7 bases and the J gene lost 5 bases, with 12 bases spanning the gap. In DNA form, the CDR3 reads TGTGCCAGCACCCTAGGGGAGGAAAACATTCAGTACTTC. Amino acid sequence: CASTLGEENIQYF.

The CDR3 DNA is TGTGCCAGCTCACCTCTGAGGGGGGCGGCTGAGCAGTTCTTC. It is translated as CASSPLRGAAEQFF. The V and J genes are TRBV18 and TRBJ2-1, with D possibly called TRBD1 or TRBD2 (6 bases each). CDR1 and CDR2 from the germline V gene are KGHSH and LQKENI. Trimming stripped 3 bases from V and 9 bases from J, with 15 bases between. The CDR3 extends over 14 amino acids.

The chain combines TRBV19 with TRBJ1-1; D not resolved. Between the trimmed V and J ends, which lost 3 bases and 7 bases, there was a span of 21 bases. Germline loops: CDR1 LNHDA, CDR2 SQIVND (reference sequence). The CDR3 totals 16 residues. The chain's CDR3 is CASSIHQPGGWGEAFF. The CDR3 coding sequence is TGTGCCAGTAGTATCCACCAGCCGGGCGGATGGGGTGAAGCTTTCTTT.

V and J are TRBV29-1 and TRBJ1-5; 9 positions agree with TRBD1. After removal of 5 bases from V and 4 bases from J, the junction contained 6 bases not matched to a gene. This CDR3 is 14 amino acids long. Per the germline V gene, CDR1 is SQVTM and CDR2 is ANQGSEA. CDR3 DNA: TGCAGCGTTTCCCCCGGGACAGGGAATCAGCCCCAGCATTTT. This translates into CSVSPGTGNQPQHF. Full variable domain (outside the CDR3, taken from reference TRBV29-1 and TRBJ1-5): SAVISQKPSRDICQRGTSLTIQCQVDSQVTMMFWYRQQPGQSLTLIATANQGSEATYESGFVIDKFPISRPNLTFSTLTVSNMSPEDSSIYLCSVSPGTGNQPQHFGDGTRLSIL.

This clone was found once. V is TRBV5-6 and J is TRBJ2-6, with D perhaps matching TRBD1 (6 bases). This CDR3 is built from 17 residues. Germline CDR1 is SGHDT and CDR2 is YYEEEE. The V and J ends lost 1 base and 0 bases respectively, with 11 bases between them. The CDR3 DNA reads TGTGCCAGCAGCTTGAGTACAGGGTTCTCTGGGGCCAACGTCCTGACTTTC. Encoded protein: CASSLSTGFSGANVLTF. The variable domain in full, completed from reference TRBV5-6 and TRBJ2-6, reads DAGVTQSPTHLIKTRGQQVTLRCSPKSGHDTVSWYQQALGQGPQFIFQYYEEEERQRGNFPDRFSGHQFPNYSSELNVNALLLGDSALYLCASSLSTGFSGANVLTFGAGSRLTVL.

DNA of the CDR3: TGTGCCAGTAGTATCCAACCGGGACCTCACTACGAGCAGTACTTC. Residues: CASSIQPGPHYEQYF. The rearrangement links TRBV19 to TRBJ2-7; either TRBD1 or TRBD2 may supply D (5 bases each). The germline gives CDR1 LNHDA, CDR2 SQIVND (reference sequence). This CDR3 region has 15 residues. Trimming removed 3 bases at V and 3 bases at J, with 15 bases between.

This clone was seen a few times. The V and J genes are TRBV29-1 and TRBJ2-3; 10 bases fit TRBD1. CDR3 length: 15 amino acids. V dropped 4 bases and J dropped 2; count of bases not matched to a gene: 6. In germline, CDR1 is SQVTM, CDR2 ANQGSEA. The CDR3 is CSVARDRGHTDTQYF. CDR3 DNA: TGCAGCGTTGCTAGGGACAGGGGCCACACAGATACGCAGTATTTT.

This clone occurred a few times. The chain recombines TRBV10-3 with TRBJ2-5; D is undetermined. The CDR3 spans 15 residues. V gave up 3 bases and J gave up 1 base, with 12 bases separating them. Germline V CDR1 and CDR2: ENHRY, SYGVKD. The CDR3 spells CAISDRLDTQETQYF. CDR3 nucleotides: TGTGCCATCAGTGACCGTTTAGACACCCAAGAGACCCAGTACTTC.

This clone came up many times. V and J are TRBV10-1 and TRBJ1-2, with D unresolved. V lost 2 bases, J lost 2 bases, and 6 bases lay in between. This CDR3 comprises 13 residues. The germline V gene has CDR1 WNHNN and CDR2 SYGVQD (reference sequence). The CDR3 reads CASSEEVNYGYTF. In DNA form, the CDR3 reads TGCGCCAGCAGTGAGGAGGTGAACTATGGCTACACCTTC.

The table lists this clone with a few counts. Within the sample, other DNA sequences also encode this same CDR3. The rearrangement uses TRBV15 and TRBJ1-1; D unresolved. In germline, CDR1 is LNHNV, CDR2 YYDKDF (reference sequence). The length of the CDR3 is 14 residues. V was cut by 1 base and J by 0 bases, with 6 bases left in between. CDR3 in amino acids: CATSRGTLNTEAFF. In DNA, the CDR3 is TGTGCCACCAGCAGAGGGACGCTGAACACTGAAGCTTTCTTT. The full variable domain, with the rest looked up from reference TRBV15 and TRBJ1-1, is DAMVIQNPRYQVTQFGKPVTLSCSQTLNHNVMYWYQQKSSQAPKLLFHYYDKDFNNEADTPDNFQSRRPNTSFCFLDIRSPGLGDTAMYLCATSRGTLNTEAFFGQGTRLTVV.

V usage is TRBV5-4 and J usage is TRBJ2-5, with 7 bases that match TRBD2. The trim removed 0 bases at V and 5 bases at J, leaving 7 bases unmatched. CDR1 and CDR2 (germline): SGHNT, YYREEE (reference sequence). This CDR3 contains 15 residues. The CDR3 DNA sequence: TGTGCCAGCAGCTTGGGCGGGGGTTCAAGGGAGACCCAGTACTTC. Protein product: CASSLGGGSRETQYF.

To note about this clone: With only one base between it and a far larger clone, this is likely a read error. The rearrangement uses TRBV6-5 and TRBJ1-3; D remains ambiguous. Between the trimmed V and J ends, which lost 2 bases and 0 bases, there was a span of 8 bases. Per the germline V gene, CDR1 is MNHEY and CDR2 is SVGAGI. The CDR3 is 15 residues long. CDR3 in amino acids: CASSYGETSGNTIYF. The DNA of the CDR3 is TGTGCCAGCAGTTACGGGGAAACCTCTGGAAACACCATATATTTT.

V usage is TRBV19 and J usage is TRBJ2-7; the match to TRBD1 covers 7 bases. J lost 4 bases, V lost 3 bases, and 9 bases had no gene match. Looked up from germline, CDR1 is LNHDA and CDR2 is SQIVND (reference sequence). The CDR3 length is 15 residues. The CDR3 region has the DNA TGTGCCAGTAGTATTTCGACAGGGCCTGGGTACGAGCAGTACGTC. This gives the protein CASSISTGPGYEQYV.

This clone was recorded many times. This chain uses TRBV5-5 with TRBJ2-3; D ambiguous. CDR1 and CDR2 from the germline V gene are SGHKS and YYEKEE (reference sequence). Between the trimmed V and J ends, which lost 4 bases and 0 bases, there was a span of 12 bases. The length of the CDR3 is 15 residues. The CDR3 region is CASSTLPLSTDTQYF. CDR3 nucleotides: TGTGCCAGCAGCACATTACCACTAAGCACAGATACGCAGTATTTT.

The chain recombines TRBV7-8 with TRBJ2-2; no reliable D call. Per germline, CDR1 SGHVS and CDR2 FQNEAQ. This CDR3 has 15 amino acids. V lost 6 bases to trimming and J lost 4 bases, with 15 bases between them. CDR3 loop: CASSYRARATGELFF. The CDR3 DNA sequence: TGTGCCAGCAGTTACCGGGCCCGGGCCACCGGGGAGCTGTTTTTT.

The V gene is TRBV7-6, the J gene TRBJ2-3; D possibly matches TRBD1 or TRBD2 (5 bases each). This CDR3 is 16 amino acids long. Germline values: CDR1 SGHVS, CDR2 FNYEAQ. V was pared by 2 bases and J by 0 bases, with 12 bases between. CDR3 loop: CASSLSGAGSTDTQYF. CDR3 sequence (DNA): TGTGCCAGCAGCTTATCTGGGGCGGGCAGCACAGATACGCAGTATTTT.

The rearrangement uses TRBV6-1 and TRBJ1-5; TRBD1 aligns across 8 bases. The J segment lost 4 bases and the V segment lost 9 bases, leaving 8 bases of the junction unmatched. CDR3 size: 14 residues. CDR1 and CDR2 from the germline V gene are MNHNS and SASEGT. CDR3 nucleotides: TGTGCCAGTCTGATGGACAGGGTGAATCAGCCCCAGCATTTT. Its translation is CASLMDRVNQPQHF.

J is TRBJ1-4 and V is TRBV25-1, with TRBD1 matching over 7 bases. Per the germline V gene, CDR1 is MGHDK and CDR2 is SYGVNS. After removal of 5 bases from V and 7 bases from J, the junction contained 7 bases not matched to a gene. The CDR3 consists of 14 residues. CDR3 DNA sequence: TGTGCCAGCAGTCTAGGGGGCCTTGGTGAAAAACTGTTTTTT. Translation: CASSLGGLGEKLFF.

J is TRBJ2-7 and V is TRBV15; 7 bases line up with TRBD1. Germline V lookup: CDR1 LNHNV, CDR2 YYDKDF (reference sequence). The CDR3 runs to 15 residues. Germline trimming cut 2 bases from V and 0 bases from J; bases unmatched to any gene: 4. CDR3: CATSRRTGHSYEQYF. CDR3 bases: TGTGCCACCAGCAGACGGACAGGCCACTCCTACGAGCAGTACTTC.